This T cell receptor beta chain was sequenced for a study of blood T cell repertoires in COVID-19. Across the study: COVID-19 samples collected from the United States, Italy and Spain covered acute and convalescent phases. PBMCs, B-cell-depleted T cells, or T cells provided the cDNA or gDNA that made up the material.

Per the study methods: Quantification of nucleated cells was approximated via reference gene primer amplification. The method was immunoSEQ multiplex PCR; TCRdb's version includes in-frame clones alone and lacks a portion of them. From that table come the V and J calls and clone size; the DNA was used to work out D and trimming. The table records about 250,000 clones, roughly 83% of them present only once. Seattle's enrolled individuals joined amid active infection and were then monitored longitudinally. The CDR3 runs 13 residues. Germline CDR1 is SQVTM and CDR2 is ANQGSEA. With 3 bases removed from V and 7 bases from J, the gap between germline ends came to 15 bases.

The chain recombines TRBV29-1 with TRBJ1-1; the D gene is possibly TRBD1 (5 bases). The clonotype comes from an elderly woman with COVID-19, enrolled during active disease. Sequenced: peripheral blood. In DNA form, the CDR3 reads TGCAGCGTTGACGGGCCGAGGGGAGGTGAAGCTTTCTTT. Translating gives CSVDGPRGGEAFF.